Each of the 28 T cell receptor beta chains below was sequenced from the same sample in a study of OX40 agonist ivuxolimab in advanced cancers. The protocol was immunoSEQ multiplex PCR, while the TCRdb copy is restricted to in-frame clones and leaves out a portion. Altogether some 71,000 clones are present, roughly nine tenths being singletons, with the ten largest covering approximately 15%. The source was CD4+ or CD8+ T cells sorted from blood, collected in a trial of the OX40 agonist ivuxolimab. These receptors were collected from an adult with an advanced solid tumor such as melanoma, head and neck, liver or kidney cancer.

The chain couples TRBV7-9 to TRBJ2-1, with D perhaps TRBD1 (6 bases). This CDR3 region has 15 residues. Germline V gene sequence: CDR1 SEHNR, CDR2 FQNEAQ (reference sequence). Trimming stripped 5 bases from V and 8 bases from J, with 19 bases between. The CDR3 bases are TGTGCCAGCAGCCCATGGGACAAGGGAATCGATGAGCAGTTCTTC. As protein: CASSPWDKGIDEQFF. The variable domain in full, with the rest retrieved from reference TRBV7-9 and TRBJ2-1, is DTGVSQNPRHKITKRGQNVTFRCDPISEHNRLYWYRQTLGQGPEFLTYFQNEAQLEKSRLLSDRFSAERPKGSFSTLEIQRTEQGDSAMYLCASSPWDKGIDEQFFGPGTRLTVL.

Only a few counts were recorded for this clone. The chain recombines TRBV21-1 with TRBJ1-5; the table calls TRBD1, which could not be checked here. TRBV21-1 is annotated as a pseudogene. This CDR3 is built from 18 residues. The CDR3, as DNA: TGTGCCAGCAGCAGGTGGGGACAGGTGACTTCTAAGGATCAGCCCCAGCATTTT. It specifies CASSRWGQVTSKDQPQHF.

This chain joins TRBV18 and TRBJ2-2; D is unclear. The V end was cut by 7 bases, the J end by 8 bases, with 11 bases between. CDR1 KGHSH and CDR2 LQKENI come from the germline V gene. The CDR3 has 12 amino acids. CDR3 region: CASYSGMGELFF. The CDR3 DNA follows: TGTGCCAGCTACAGTGGAATGGGGGAGCTGTTTTTT. Full variable domain (remainder filled in from reference TRBV18 and TRBJ2-2): NAGVMQNPRHLVRRRGQEARLRCSPMKGHSHVYWYRQLPEEGLKFMVYLQKENIIDESGMPKERFSAEFPKEGPSILRIQQVVRGDSAAYFCASYSGMGELFFGEGSRLTVL.

V is TRBV5-1 and J is TRBJ2-7, with D possibly being TRBD2 (5 bases). V was pared by 5 bases and J by 4 bases, with 7 bases between. CDR3 length: 11 residues. Germline V gene lookup returns CDR1 SGHRS and CDR2 YFSETQ. The CDR3 is CASSRGYEQYF. The CDR3 bases are TGCGCCAGCAGTCGGGGTTACGAGCAGTACTTC.

The V and J genes are TRBV7-3 and TRBJ2-5, with 7 bases fitting TRBD2. This CDR3 spans 16 amino acids. Germline CDR1 is SGHTA and CDR2 is FQGTGA. Trimming cost V 0 bases and J 6 bases; bases outside gene matches: 10. CDR3 sequence: CASSLTWGGDVKTQYF. The CDR3 DNA sequence: TGTGCCAGCAGCTTAACGTGGGGAGGGGACGTAAAGACCCAGTACTTC.

This sequence joins TRBV19 and TRBJ1-5, with D possibly being TRBD1 (5 bases). The V gene's germline CDR1 is LNHDA and CDR2 SQIVND (reference sequence). There are 14 residues in the CDR3. Trimming removed 9 bases at V and 5 bases at J, with 17 bases between. CDR3 loop: CASTWGTSDQPQHF. The CDR3, as DNA: TGTGCCAGCACGTGGGGGACTTCTGATCAGCCCCAGCATTTT.

This sequence joins TRBV11-2 and TRBJ1-1, with TRBD1 as a possible D gene (5 bases). Germline CDR1 is SGHAT and CDR2 is FQNNGV. V was pared by 3 bases and J by 5 bases, with 19 bases between. The CDR3 extends over 16 amino acids. CDR3 DNA sequence: TGTGCCAGCAGCTTTGGCTTGGAGGGGCGCAGGACTGAAGCTTTCTTT. It encodes CASSFGLEGRRTEAFF.

CDR3 region: CASSPVSVETQYF. In nucleotides, the CDR3 is TGTGCCAGCTCACCAGTGTCGGTAGAGACCCAGTACTTC. J is TRBJ2-5 and V is TRBV18; D is ambiguous. In germline, CDR1 is KGHSH, CDR2 LQKENI. This CDR3 spans 13 amino acids. Trimming removed 2 bases at V and 4 bases at J, with 8 bases between.

The chain joins TRBV15 to TRBJ1-5, with TRBD1 identical over 9 bases. CDR3 size: 17 residues. Germline CDR1 is LNHNV and CDR2 is YYDKDF (reference sequence). Germline trimming cut 3 bases from V and 2 bases from J; bases unmatched to any gene: 8. This CDR3 is CATSSYLTGGRNQPQHF. CDR3 nucleotide sequence: TGTGCCACCAGCAGTTATCTGACAGGGGGGCGCAATCAGCCCCAGCATTTT. Full variable domain (missing parts from reference TRBV15 and TRBJ1-5): DAMVIQNPRYQVTQFGKPVTLSCSQTLNHNVMYWYQQKSSQAPKLLFHYYDKDFNNEADTPDNFQSRRPNTSFCFLDIRSPGLGDTAMYLCATSSYLTGGRNQPQHFGDGTRLSIL.

V gene TRBV28 combines with J gene TRBJ1-1; weak D call: TRBD1 (5 bases). The CDR3 loop spans 15 amino acids. V dropped 3 bases and J dropped 3 bases, with 14 bases sitting between them. Germline V lookup: CDR1 MDHEN, CDR2 SYDVKM. The CDR3 protein is CASSLDPRGDTEAFF. The CDR3 region has the DNA TGTGCCAGCAGTTTGGACCCAAGAGGGGACACTGAAGCTTTCTTT.

The chain uses TRBV27 and TRBJ2-3; D uncertain. Germline V gene sequence: CDR1 MNHEY, CDR2 SMNVEV (reference sequence). V shed 0 bases and J shed 2 bases, with 15 bases lying between them. The CDR3 runs 17 residues. CDR3 in amino acids: CASSLSSFYGDTDTQYF. The CDR3 nucleotides are TGTGCCAGCAGTTTATCGTCATTTTACGGAGACACAGATACGCAGTATTTT.

The chain carries TRBV6-6 and TRBJ2-7; D is uncertain. This CDR3 contains 12 residues. Between the trimmed V and J ends, which lost 2 bases and 3 bases, there was a span of 5 bases. Germline CDR1 reads MNHNY; CDR2 reads SVGAGI (reference sequence). The CDR3 sequence: CASSYNSYEQYF. For the CDR3, the DNA is TGTGCCAGCAGTTACAACAGCTACGAGCAGTACTTC.

The rearrangement links TRBV27 to TRBJ2-7; D is possibly TRBD1 (6 bases). V was cut by 6 bases and J by 7 bases, with 10 bases left in between. This CDR3 has 11 amino acids. Looked up from germline, CDR1 is MNHEY and CDR2 is SMNVEV (reference sequence). CDR3 DNA: TGTGCCAGCAGGACAGGAGATGAGCAGTACTTC. Encoded protein: CASRTGDEQYF.

The chain uses TRBV27 and TRBJ1-6, with D maybe TRBD1 (5 bases). The CDR3 contains 13 residues. In germline, CDR1 is MNHEY, CDR2 SMNVEV (reference sequence). V was trimmed by 3 bases and J by 6 bases, leaving 6 bases between them. In nucleotides, the CDR3 is TGTGCCAGCAGTTTGGGGGGTAATTCACCCCTCCACTTT. Its protein is CASSLGGNSPLHF.

The chain employs TRBV9 and TRBJ1-5, with a possible D match to TRBD1 (5 bases). The V end was cut by 3 bases, the J end by 0 bases, with 7 bases between. This CDR3 comprises 14 residues. Germline-derived CDR1 and CDR2 are SGDLS and YYNGEE. The CDR3 nucleotides are TGTGCCAGCAGCGCGGGGGTTAGCAATCAGCCCCAGCATTTT. It is translated as CASSAGVSNQPQHF.

The rearrangement joins TRBV28 to TRBJ2-2; the match to TRBD1 covers 8 bases. The V gene end was trimmed by 6 bases and the J gene end by 5 bases; junction bases not matched to a gene: 11. Germline assignment: CDR1 MDHEN and CDR2 SYDVKM. The CDR3 is 16 residues long. CDR3 sequence (DNA): TGTGCCAGCAGATCAGAGGACAGGGCCGGTACCGGGGAGCTGTTTTTT. It encodes CASRSEDRAGTGELFF.

V and J are TRBV28 and TRBJ2-1; no clear D. The germline gives CDR1 MDHEN, CDR2 SYDVKM. V was cut by 5 bases and J by 7 bases, with 12 bases left in between. The CDR3 has 13 amino acids. This chain's CDR3 is CASSRPTWNEQFF. For the CDR3, the DNA is TGTGCCAGCAGTCGCCCCACTTGGAATGAGCAGTTCTTC.

This sequence joins TRBV21-1 and TRBJ1-4; TRBD1 reflects the table's D call only, with no check against the DNA. TRBV21-1 is tagged as a pseudogene. This CDR3 spans 16 amino acids. This CDR3 reads CASSADGTGGCEKLFF. The CDR3, as DNA: TGTGCCAGCAGCGCAGACGGGACAGGGGGCTGCGAAAAACTGTTTTTT.

V and J are TRBV4-2 and TRBJ2-7; 9 bases map to TRBD2. The germline V gene encodes CDR1 LGHNA and CDR2 YNFKEQ. This CDR3 comprises 15 residues. V shed 3 bases and J 2 bases; nucleotides not matched to a gene: 5. As DNA, the CDR3 is TGTGCCAGCAGCCAGGAGTCTAGCGGGACCTACGAGCAGTACTTC. Translating it yields CASSQESSGTYEQYF.

The chain joins TRBV4-3 to TRBJ2-2, with 7 bases that match TRBD2. The germline gives CDR1 LGHNA, CDR2 YSLEER. J was trimmed by 5 bases and V by 4 bases; bases with no gene match: 10. This CDR3 has 16 residues. Written as DNA, the CDR3 is TGCGCCAGCAGCCCCCCTGGACTAGTAGGGACCGGGGAGCTGTTTTTT. Translating gives CASSPPGLVGTGELFF.

For the CDR3, the DNA is TGTGCCAGCAGCTTAACCATAGCGGGAGGTGACAATGAGCAGTTCTTC. It encodes CASSLTIAGGDNEQFF. The chain is built from TRBV7-3 and TRBJ2-1, with 10 bases aligning to TRBD2. V was clipped by 0 bases and J by 5 bases; unmatched bases: 4. The CDR3 is 16 residues long. Germline CDR1 reads SGHTA; CDR2 reads FQGTGA.

This clone was seen just once. The chain recombines TRBV28 with TRBJ2-3, with 10 bases identical to TRBD2. The CDR3 has 15 residues. The germline V gene has CDR1 MDHEN and CDR2 SYDVKM. J was trimmed by 4 bases and V by 5 bases; bases with no gene match: 6. CDR3 sequence (DNA): TGTGCCAGCAGTAGCGGGAGGGCCGGGTCAGATACGCAGTATTTT. It codes for CASSSGRAGSDTQYF.

This clone was picked up one time. The chain combines TRBV7-9 with TRBJ1-1; D is unresolved. V gave up 1 base and J gave up 8 bases, with 5 bases separating them. The CDR3 runs to 11 residues. Per the germline V gene, CDR1 is SEHNR and CDR2 is FQNEAQ (reference sequence). The DNA of the CDR3 is TGTGCCAGCAGCTTAGGGGTGGAAGCTTTCTTT. This translates into CASSLGVEAFF. The full variable domain, its missing parts supplied by reference TRBV7-9 and TRBJ1-1, is DTGVSQNPRHKITKRGQNVTFRCDPISEHNRLYWYRQTLGQGPEFLTYFQNEAQLEKSRLLSDRFSAERPKGSFSTLEIQRTEQGDSAMYLCASSLGVEAFFGQGTRLTVV.

This chain links TRBV28 with TRBJ2-1, with TRBD2 matching over 15 bases. The V gene end was trimmed by 5 bases and the J gene end by 8 bases; junction bases not matched to a gene: 10. The CDR3 spans 17 residues. Germline V gives CDR1 MDHEN, CDR2 SYDVKM. The CDR3 DNA reads TGTGCCAGCAGTCCTATTTTCGGACTAGCGGGAGGGTATGAGCAGTTCTTC. This gives the protein CASSPIFGLAGGYEQFF.

The rearrangement links TRBV7-8 to TRBJ2-1, with 9 bases that match TRBD2. The J segment lost 1 base and the V segment lost 4 bases, leaving 11 bases of the junction unmatched. Germline values: CDR1 SGHVS, CDR2 FQNEAQ. There are 18 residues in the CDR3. CDR3 DNA: TGTGCCAGCAGCTACCAGGTATCTAGCGGGAAGTCCTACAATGAGCAGTTCTTC. Translation gives CASSYQVSSGKSYNEQFF.

The genes are TRBV5-4 and TRBJ2-1; D is uncertain. The germline gives CDR1 SGHNT, CDR2 YYREEE (reference sequence). V lost 0 bases to trimming and J lost 6 bases, with 7 bases between them. The length of the CDR3 is 13 residues. CDR3: CASSLGQPNEQFF. The CDR3, as DNA: TGTGCCAGCAGCTTGGGCCAGCCCAATGAGCAGTTCTTC. The whole variable domain, remainder taken from reference TRBV5-4 and TRBJ2-1, is ETGVTQSPTHLIKTRGQQVTLRCSSQSGHNTVSWYQQALGQGPQFIFQYYREEENGRGNFPPRFSGLQFPNYSSELNVNALELDDSALYLCASSLGQPNEQFFGPGTRLTVL.

The rearrangement uses TRBV5-6 and TRBJ2-7, with 8 bases matching TRBD1. Germline V gives CDR1 SGHDT, CDR2 YYEEEE. V dropped 4 bases and J dropped 8; count of bases not matched to a gene: 8. The CDR3 is made up of 13 amino acids. Written as DNA, the CDR3 is TGTGCCAGCAGCCCGCGACAGGGGAGCAAGCAGTACTTC. This gives the protein CASSPRQGSKQYF.

The rearrangement uses TRBV7-2 and TRBJ1-1; weak D call: TRBD1 (5 bases). Trimming took 0 bases from V and 4 from J, leaving 9 bases between them. The V gene's germline CDR1 is SGHTA and CDR2 FQGNSA. The CDR3 is made up of 14 amino acids. The CDR3 sequence is CASSLAKGTTEAFF. In nucleotides, the CDR3 is TGTGCCAGCAGCTTAGCGAAGGGGACCACTGAAGCTTTCTTT.